A single sample gave rise to the 5 T cell receptor beta chains below, sequenced in a study of T cell repertoires in cytomegalovirus infection. These receptors have no known antigen. TCRdb re-derived calls from the reads in MiXCR, one entry per CDR3 protein. The data contain around 85,000 distinct CDR3 sequences, about 44% of them singletons. Sequencing used CD8+ T cells from cultured PBMCs, obtained from culture after CMV antigen stimulation. These receptors were taken from a human donor in good health (CMV status not recorded). Some clones in this sample may be carry-over from other donors' samples.

The V call is TRBV6-2 or TRBV6-3, the J call TRBJ2-3, with D hard to call. The CDR3 has 13 residues. V was pared by 1 base and J by 3 bases, with 5 bases between. Germline CDR1 and CDR2: MNHEY and SVGEGT. CDR3 sequence: CASSYYETDTQYF. CDR3 sequence (DNA): TGTGCCAGCAGTTACTATGAAACAGATACGCAGTATTTT.

This clonotype has ten or more counts. The V gene is TRBV4-2, the J gene TRBJ2-2; D ambiguous. V was pared by 4 bases and J by 1 base, with 10 bases between. The CDR3 has 15 residues. Germline CDR1 LGHNA, CDR2 YNFKEQ. CDR3 DNA: TGTGCCAGCAGCCTACAACTCTTGAACACCGGGGAGCTGTTTTTT. It encodes CASSLQLLNTGELFF.

V is TRBV20-1 and J is TRBJ1-1; D ambiguous. The CDR3 totals 13 residues. Trimming took 1 base from V and 4 from J, leaving 10 bases between them. The V gene's germline CDR1 is DFQATT and CDR2 SNEGSKA (reference sequence). The DNA for the CDR3 is TGCAGTGCTAGAGTAGGGAGGAGCACTGAAGCTTTCTTT. It translates to CSARVGRSTEAFF.

The genes are TRBV6-6 and TRBJ2-7, with D tentatively TRBD1 (5 bases). There are 15 residues in the CDR3. Per germline, CDR1 MNHNY and CDR2 SVGAGI (reference sequence). Between the trimmed V and J ends, which lost 0 bases and 4 bases, there was a span of 13 bases. The CDR3 DNA is TGTGCCAGCAGTTACTCGCTAAGACAGCCTTACGAGCAGTACTTC. This encodes CASSYSLRQPYEQYF.

The rearrangement joins TRBV6-1 to TRBJ2-7; 9 bases align to TRBD2. V was clipped by 6 bases and J by 2 bases; unmatched bases: 8. The CDR3 totals 15 residues. Per germline, CDR1 MNHNS and CDR2 SASEGT. The chain's CDR3 is CASSASGGYTYEQYF. The CDR3 DNA sequence: TGTGCCAGCAGCGCCAGCGGGGGGTATACCTACGAGCAGTACTTC.